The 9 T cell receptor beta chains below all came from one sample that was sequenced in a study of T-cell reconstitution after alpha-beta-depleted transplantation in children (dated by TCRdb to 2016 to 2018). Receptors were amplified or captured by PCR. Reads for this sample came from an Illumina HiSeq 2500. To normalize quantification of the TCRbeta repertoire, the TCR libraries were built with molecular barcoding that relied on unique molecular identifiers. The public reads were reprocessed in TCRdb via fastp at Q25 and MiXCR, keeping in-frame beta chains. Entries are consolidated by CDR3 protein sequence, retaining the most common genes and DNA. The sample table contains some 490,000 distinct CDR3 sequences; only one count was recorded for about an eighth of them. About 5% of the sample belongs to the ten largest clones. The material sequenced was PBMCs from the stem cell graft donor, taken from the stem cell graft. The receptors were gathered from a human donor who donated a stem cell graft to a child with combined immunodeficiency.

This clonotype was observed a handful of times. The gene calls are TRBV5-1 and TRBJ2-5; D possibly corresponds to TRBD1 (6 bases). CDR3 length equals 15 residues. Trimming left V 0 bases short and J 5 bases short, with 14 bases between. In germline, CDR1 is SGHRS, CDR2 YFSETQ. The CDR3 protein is CASSLEGHFIETQYF. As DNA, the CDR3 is TGCGCCAGCAGCTTGGAGGGACATTTTATTGAGACCCAGTACTTC.

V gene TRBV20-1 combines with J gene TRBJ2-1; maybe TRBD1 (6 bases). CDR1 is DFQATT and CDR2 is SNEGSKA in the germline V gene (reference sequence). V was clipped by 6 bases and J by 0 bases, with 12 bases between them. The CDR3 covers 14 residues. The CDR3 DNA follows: TGCAGTGCAAACAGGGAGAGCTCCTACAATGAGCAGTTCTTC. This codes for CSANRESSYNEQFF.

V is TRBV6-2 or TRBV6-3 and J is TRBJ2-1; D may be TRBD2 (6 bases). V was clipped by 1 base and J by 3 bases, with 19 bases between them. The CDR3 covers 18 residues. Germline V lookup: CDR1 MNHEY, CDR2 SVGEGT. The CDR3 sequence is CASSYFPSERKNYNEQFF. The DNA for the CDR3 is TGTGCCAGCAGTTACTTCCCTAGCGAGCGGAAAAACTACAATGAGCAGTTCTTC.

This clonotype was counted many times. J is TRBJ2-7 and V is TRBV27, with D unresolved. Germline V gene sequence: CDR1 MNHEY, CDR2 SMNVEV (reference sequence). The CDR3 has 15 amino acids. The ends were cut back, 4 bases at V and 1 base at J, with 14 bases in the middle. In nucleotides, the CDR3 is TGTGCCAGCAGTTCCCGCCCGGGCGGTTCCTACGAGCAGTACTTC. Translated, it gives CASSSRPGGSYEQYF.

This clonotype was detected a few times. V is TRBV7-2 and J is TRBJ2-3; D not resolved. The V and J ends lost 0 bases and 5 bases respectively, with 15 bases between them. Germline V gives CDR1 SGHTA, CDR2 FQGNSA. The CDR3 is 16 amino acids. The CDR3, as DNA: TGTGCCAGCAGCTTAGCGGGCCTCCCCGACCGAGATACGCAGTATTTT. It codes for CASSLAGLPDRDTQYF.

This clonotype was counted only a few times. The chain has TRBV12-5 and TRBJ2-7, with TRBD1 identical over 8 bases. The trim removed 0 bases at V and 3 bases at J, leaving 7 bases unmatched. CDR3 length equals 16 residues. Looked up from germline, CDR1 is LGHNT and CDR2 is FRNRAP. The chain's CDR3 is CASGLVGRDRYYEQYF. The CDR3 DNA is TGTGCTAGTGGTTTGGTTGGTCGGGACAGGTACTACGAGCAGTACTTC.

CDR3 nucleotide sequence: TGCAGTGCTAGAGCCCGGGACAGGGGGTACGAGCAGTACTTC. This codes for CSARARDRGYEQYF. This chain joins TRBV20-1 and TRBJ2-7; 11 bases fit TRBD1. V lost 1 base and J lost 4; bases outside the gene matches: 3. The CDR3 totals 14 residues. In germline, CDR1 is DFQATT, CDR2 SNEGSKA (reference sequence).

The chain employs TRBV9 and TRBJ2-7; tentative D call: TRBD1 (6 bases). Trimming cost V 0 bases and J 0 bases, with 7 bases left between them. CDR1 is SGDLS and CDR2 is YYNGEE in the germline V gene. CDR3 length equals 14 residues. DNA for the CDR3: TGTGCCAGCAGCGTAGACAGGGACTCCTACGAGCAGTACTTC. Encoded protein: CASSVDRDSYEQYF.

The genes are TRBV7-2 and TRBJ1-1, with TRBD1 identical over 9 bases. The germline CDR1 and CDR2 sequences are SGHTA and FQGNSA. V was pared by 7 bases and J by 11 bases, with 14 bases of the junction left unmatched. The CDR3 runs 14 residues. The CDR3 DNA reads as TGTGCCAGCACCTCCACCGGGACAGGGACAGTGGCTTTCTTT. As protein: CASTSTGTGTVAFF.